Reported below is one T cell receptor (beta chain). Its antigen is currently unknown. The sample originates from a study of shared clonotypes between healthy human individuals. For the study at large: Donors had three CD4 naive, three CD4 memory, two CD8 naive and one CD8 memory plate apiece.

The CDR3 runs to 17 residues. Germline values: CDR1 KGHSH, CDR2 LQKENI. The V end lost 2 bases, the J end lost 5 bases, and 18 bases lay between the germline ends. TCRdb's copy holds only in-frame clones and misses some; the assay was immunoSEQ multiplex PCR. The data hold roughly 1,000,000 clones, with approximately 80% observed a single time. Study findings and constraints: It was observed that approximately 5% of naive CD4 clonotypes were shared across a few donors. Researchers sampled blood only, noting tissue repertoires likely differ.

The chain combines TRBV18 with TRBJ2-2; D uncertain. The sample consisted of memory CD4+ T cells from PBMCs. The sample's subset: CD45RA-negative fraction. This TCR derives from a man aged 18 to 35 in good health. Some clones in this sample may be carry-over from other donors' samples. DNA for the CDR3: TGTGCCAGCTCACCAGGTATCGGCGAAGAACTAACCGGGGAGCTGTTTTTT. It is translated as CASSPGIGEELTGELFF.